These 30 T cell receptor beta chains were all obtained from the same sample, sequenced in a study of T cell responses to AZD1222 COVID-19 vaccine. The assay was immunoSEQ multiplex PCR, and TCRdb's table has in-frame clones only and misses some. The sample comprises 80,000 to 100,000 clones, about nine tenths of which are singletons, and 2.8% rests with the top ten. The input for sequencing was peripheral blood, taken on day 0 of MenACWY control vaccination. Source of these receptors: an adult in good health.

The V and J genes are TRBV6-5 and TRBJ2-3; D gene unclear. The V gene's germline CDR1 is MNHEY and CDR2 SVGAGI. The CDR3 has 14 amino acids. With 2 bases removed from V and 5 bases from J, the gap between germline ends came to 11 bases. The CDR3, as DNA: TGTGCCAGCAGTTACGAAGGTCCCGAAGATACGCAGTATTTT. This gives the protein CASSYEGPEDTQYF.

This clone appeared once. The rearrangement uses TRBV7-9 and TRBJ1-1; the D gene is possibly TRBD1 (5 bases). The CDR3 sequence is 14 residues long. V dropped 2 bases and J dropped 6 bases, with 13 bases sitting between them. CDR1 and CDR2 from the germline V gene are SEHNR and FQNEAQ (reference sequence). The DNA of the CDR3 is TGTGCCAGCAGCTTAACCTCGGGGCAGGCTGAAGCTTTCTTT. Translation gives CASSLTSGQAEAFF.

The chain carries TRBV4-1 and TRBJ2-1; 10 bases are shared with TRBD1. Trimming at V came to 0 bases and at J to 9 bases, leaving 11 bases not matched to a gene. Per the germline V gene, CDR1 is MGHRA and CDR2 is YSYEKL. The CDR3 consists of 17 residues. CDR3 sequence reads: CASSQERTGQGISEQFF. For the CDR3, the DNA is TGCGCCAGCAGCCAAGAGAGAACGGGACAGGGGATAAGTGAGCAGTTCTTC.

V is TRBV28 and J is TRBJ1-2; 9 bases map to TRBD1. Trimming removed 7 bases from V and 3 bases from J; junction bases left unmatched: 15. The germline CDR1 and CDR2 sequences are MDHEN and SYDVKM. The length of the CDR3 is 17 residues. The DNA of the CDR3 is TGTGCCAGCAACCAACTACAGGGGGCAATCCCCTACTATGGCTACACCTTC. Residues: CASNQLQGAIPYYGYTF.

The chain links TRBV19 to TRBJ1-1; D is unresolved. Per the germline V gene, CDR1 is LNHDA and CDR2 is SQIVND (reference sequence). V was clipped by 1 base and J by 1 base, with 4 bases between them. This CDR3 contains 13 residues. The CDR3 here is CASSIAENTEAFF. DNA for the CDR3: TGTGCCAGTAGTATAGCCGAGAACACTGAAGCTTTCTTT.

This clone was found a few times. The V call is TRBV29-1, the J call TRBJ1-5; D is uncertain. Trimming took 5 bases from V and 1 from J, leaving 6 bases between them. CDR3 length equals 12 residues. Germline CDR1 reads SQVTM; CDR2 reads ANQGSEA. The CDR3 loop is CSVRESNQPQHF. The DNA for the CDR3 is TGCAGCGTTAGAGAGAGCAATCAGCCCCAGCATTTT.

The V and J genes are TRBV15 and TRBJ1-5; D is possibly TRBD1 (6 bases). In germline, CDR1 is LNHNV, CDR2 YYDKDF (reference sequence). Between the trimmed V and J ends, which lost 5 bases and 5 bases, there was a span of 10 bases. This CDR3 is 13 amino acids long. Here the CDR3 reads CATSSRGYQPQHF. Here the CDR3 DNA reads TGTGCCACCAGCTCAAGGGGGTATCAGCCCCAGCATTTT. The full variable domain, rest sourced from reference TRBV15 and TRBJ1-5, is DAMVIQNPRYQVTQFGKPVTLSCSQTLNHNVMYWYQQKSSQAPKLLFHYYDKDFNNEADTPDNFQSRRPNTSFCFLDIRSPGLGDTAMYLCATSSRGYQPQHFGDGTRLSIL.

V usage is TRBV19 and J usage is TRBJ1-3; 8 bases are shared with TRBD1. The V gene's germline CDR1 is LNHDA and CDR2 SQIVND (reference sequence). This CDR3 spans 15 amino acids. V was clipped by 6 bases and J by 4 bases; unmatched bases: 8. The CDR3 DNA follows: TGTGCCAGTAGCTCCAGGGGGCGCGCCGGAAACACCATATATTTT. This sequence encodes CASSSRGRAGNTIYF.

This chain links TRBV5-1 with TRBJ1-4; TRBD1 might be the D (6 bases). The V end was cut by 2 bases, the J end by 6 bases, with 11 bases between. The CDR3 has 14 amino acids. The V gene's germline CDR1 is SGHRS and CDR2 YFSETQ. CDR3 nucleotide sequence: TGCGCCAGCAGCTTTAATAGGGGGGATGAAAAACTGTTTTTT. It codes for CASSFNRGDEKLFF.

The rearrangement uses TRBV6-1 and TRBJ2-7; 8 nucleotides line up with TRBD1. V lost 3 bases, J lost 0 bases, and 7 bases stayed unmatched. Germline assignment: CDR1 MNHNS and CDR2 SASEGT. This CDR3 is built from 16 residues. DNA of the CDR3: TGTGCCAGCAGTGATTGGGGAGGACAGGGCTCCTACGAGCAGTACTTC. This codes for CASSDWGGQGSYEQYF.

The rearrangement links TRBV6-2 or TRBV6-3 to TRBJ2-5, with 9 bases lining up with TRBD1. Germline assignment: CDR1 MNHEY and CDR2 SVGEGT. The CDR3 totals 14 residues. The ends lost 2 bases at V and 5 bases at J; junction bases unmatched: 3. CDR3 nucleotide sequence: TGTGCCAGCAGTTACGAACAGGGGGCCGAGACCCAGTACTTC. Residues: CASSYEQGAETQYF.

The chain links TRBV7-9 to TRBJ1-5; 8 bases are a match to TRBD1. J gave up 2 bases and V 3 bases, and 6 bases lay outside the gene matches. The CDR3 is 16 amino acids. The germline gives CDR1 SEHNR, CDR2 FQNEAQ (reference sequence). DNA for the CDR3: TGTGCCAGCAGCTTTCAGGGGGCTGCGGGCAATCAGCCCCAGCATTTT. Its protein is CASSFQGAAGNQPQHF.

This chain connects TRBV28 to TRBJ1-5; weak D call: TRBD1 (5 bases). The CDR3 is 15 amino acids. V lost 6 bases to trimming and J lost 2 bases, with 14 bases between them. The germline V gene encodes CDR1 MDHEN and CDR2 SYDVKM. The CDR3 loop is CASRSGQGGNQPQHF. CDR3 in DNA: TGTGCCAGCAGATCAGGGCAAGGGGGCAATCAGCCCCAGCATTTT.

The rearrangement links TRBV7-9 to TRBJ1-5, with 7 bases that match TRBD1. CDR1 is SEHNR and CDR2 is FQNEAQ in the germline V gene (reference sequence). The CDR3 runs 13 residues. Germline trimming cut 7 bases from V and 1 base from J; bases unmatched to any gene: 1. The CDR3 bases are TGTGCCAGCACGACAGGGAGCAATCAGCCCCAGCATTTT. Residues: CASTTGSNQPQHF.

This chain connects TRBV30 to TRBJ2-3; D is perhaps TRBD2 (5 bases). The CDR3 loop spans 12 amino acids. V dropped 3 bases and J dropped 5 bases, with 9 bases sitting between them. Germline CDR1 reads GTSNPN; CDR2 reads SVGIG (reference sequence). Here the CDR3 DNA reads TGTGCCTGGAGCGGGATTCTAGATACGCAGTATTTT. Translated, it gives CAWSGILDTQYF.

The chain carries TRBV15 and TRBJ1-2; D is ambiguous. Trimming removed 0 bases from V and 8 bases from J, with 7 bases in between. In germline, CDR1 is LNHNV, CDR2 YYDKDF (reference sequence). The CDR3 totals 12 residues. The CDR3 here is CATSRDYEGYTF. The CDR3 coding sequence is TGTGCCACCAGCAGAGACTACGAGGGCTACACCTTC.

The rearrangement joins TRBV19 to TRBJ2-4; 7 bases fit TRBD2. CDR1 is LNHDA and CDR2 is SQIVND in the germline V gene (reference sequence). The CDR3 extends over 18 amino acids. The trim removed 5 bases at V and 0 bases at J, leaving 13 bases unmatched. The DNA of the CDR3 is TGTGCCAGTAGTGCCCTCACGCGGGGGACCTTAGCCAAAAACATTCAGTACTTC. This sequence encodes CASSALTRGTLAKNIQYF. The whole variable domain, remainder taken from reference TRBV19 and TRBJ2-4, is DGGITQSPKYLFRKEGQNVTLSCEQNLNHDAMYWYRQDPGQGLRLIYYSQIVNDFQKGDIAEGYSVSREKKESFPLTVTSAQKNPTAFYLCASSALTRGTLAKNIQYFGAGTRLSVL.

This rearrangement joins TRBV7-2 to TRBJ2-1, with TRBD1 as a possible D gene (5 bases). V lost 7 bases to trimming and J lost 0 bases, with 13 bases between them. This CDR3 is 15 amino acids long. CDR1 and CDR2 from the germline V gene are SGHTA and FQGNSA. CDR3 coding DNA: TGTGCCAGCACGCCCCAGGGATACTCCTACAATGAGCAGTTCTTC. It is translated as CASTPQGYSYNEQFF.

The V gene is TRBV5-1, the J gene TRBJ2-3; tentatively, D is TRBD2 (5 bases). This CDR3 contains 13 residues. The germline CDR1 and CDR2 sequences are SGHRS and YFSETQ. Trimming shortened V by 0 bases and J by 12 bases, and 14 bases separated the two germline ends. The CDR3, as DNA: TGCGCCAGCAGCTTGGAATCCAGCGGAGGCCAGTATTTT. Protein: CASSLESSGGQYF.

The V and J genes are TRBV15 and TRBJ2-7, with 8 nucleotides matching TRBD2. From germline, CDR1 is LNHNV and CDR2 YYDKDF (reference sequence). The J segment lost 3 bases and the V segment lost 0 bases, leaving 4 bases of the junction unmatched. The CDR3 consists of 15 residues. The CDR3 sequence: CATSREKRGFYEQYF. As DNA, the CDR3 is TGTGCCACCAGCAGAGAGAAGCGGGGGTTCTACGAGCAGTACTTC.

The DNA for the CDR3 is TGTGCCAGCAGTTTAGGAGAGAACACTGAAGCTTTCTTT. This encodes CASSLGENTEAFF. The chain is built from TRBV12-3 or TRBV12-4 and TRBJ1-1; D remains ambiguous. V lost 1 base to trimming and J lost 1 base, with 4 bases between them. CDR3 length: 13 amino acids.

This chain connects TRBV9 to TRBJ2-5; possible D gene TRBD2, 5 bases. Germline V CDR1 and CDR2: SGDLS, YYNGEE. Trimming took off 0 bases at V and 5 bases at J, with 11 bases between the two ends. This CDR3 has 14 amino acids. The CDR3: CASSVGTLGETQYF. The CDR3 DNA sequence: TGTGCCAGCAGCGTAGGGACTCTCGGGGAGACCCAGTACTTC.

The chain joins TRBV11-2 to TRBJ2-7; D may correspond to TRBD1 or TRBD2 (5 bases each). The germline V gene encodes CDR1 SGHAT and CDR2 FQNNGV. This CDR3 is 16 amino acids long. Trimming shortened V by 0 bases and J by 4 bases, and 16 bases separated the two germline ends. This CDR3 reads CASSLEGRGLEYEQYF. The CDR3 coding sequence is TGTGCCAGCAGCTTAGAGGGACGAGGACTTGAGTACGAGCAGTACTTC.

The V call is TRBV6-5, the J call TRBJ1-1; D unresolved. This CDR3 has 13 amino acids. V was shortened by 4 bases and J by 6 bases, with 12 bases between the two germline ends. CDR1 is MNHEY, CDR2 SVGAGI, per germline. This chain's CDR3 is CASSSPGGPEAFF. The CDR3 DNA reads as TGTGCCAGCAGTTCCCCAGGTGGACCTGAAGCTTTCTTT.

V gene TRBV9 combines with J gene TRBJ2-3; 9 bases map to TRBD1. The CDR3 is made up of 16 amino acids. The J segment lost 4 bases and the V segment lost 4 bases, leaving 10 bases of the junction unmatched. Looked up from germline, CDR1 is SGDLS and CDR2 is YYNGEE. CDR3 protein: CASSPPGQGTADTQYF. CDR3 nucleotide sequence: TGTGCCAGCAGCCCCCCGGGACAGGGTACGGCAGATACGCAGTATTTT.

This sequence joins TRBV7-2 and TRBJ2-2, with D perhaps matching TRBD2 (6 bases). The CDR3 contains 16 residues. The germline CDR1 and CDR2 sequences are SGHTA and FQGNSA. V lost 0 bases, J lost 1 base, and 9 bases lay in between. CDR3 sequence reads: CASSLAAGGNTGELFF. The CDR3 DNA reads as TGTGCCAGCAGCTTAGCGGCCGGGGGGAACACCGGGGAGCTGTTTTTT.

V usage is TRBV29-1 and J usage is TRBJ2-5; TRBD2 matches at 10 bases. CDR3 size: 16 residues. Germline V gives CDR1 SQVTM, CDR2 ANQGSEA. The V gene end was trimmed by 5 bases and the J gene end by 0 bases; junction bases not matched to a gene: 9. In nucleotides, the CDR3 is TGCAGCGTTACGGCTAGCGGGGGAACTTACCAAGAGACCCAGTACTTC. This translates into CSVTASGGTYQETQYF.

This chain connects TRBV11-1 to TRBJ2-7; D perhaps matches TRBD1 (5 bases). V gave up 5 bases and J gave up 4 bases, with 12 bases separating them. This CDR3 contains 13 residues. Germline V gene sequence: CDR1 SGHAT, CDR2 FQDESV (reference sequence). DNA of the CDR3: TGTGCCAGCAGCCAGGGTCAGAGATACGAGCAGTACTTC. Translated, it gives CASSQGQRYEQYF. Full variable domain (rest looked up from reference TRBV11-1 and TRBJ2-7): EAEVAQSPRYKITEKSQAVAFWCDPISGHATLYWYRQILGQGPELLVQFQDESVVDDSQLPKDRFSAERLKGVDSTLKIQPAELGDSAMYLCASSQGQRYEQYFGPGTRLTVT.

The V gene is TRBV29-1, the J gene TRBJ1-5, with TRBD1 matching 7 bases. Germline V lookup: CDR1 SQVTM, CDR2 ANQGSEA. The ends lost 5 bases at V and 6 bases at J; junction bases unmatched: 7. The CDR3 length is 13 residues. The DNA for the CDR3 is TGCAGCGTTATACAGGGGAGAGGTCAGCCCCAGCATTTT. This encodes CSVIQGRGQPQHF.

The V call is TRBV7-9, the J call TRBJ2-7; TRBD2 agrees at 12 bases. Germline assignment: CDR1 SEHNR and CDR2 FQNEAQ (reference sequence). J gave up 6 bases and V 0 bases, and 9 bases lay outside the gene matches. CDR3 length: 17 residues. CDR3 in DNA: TGTGCCAGCAGCTTAGCCAGGGGACTAGCGGGTTATGGCGAGCAGTACTTC. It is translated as CASSLARGLAGYGEQYF. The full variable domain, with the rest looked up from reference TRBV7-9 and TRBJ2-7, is DTGVSQNPRHKITKRGQNVTFRCDPISEHNRLYWYRQTLGQGPEFLTYFQNEAQLEKSRLLSDRFSAERPKGSFSTLEIQRTEQGDSAMYLCASSLARGLAGYGEQYFGPGTRLTVT.